This T cell receptor beta chain was retrieved from a study of cytomegalovirus exposure and HLA in healthy donors. Study context: An earlier analysis found some 100 million unique TCR beta sequences from about 190 million T cells.

The CDR3 runs 15 residues. CDR1 and CDR2 (germline): MNHEY, SMNVEV (reference sequence). Trimming left V 2 bases short and J 8 bases short, with 15 bases between. On this clone itself: Its specificity is unknown.

Overall study results and limits: Roughly uniform sequencing depth across donors was assumed, possibly incorrectly. For most TCR beta V segments, an earlier analysis put the productive rate at about 87% or about 30% of the time. It emerged from a later analysis that several of the most significant clusters appeared to be linked to common viral pathogens.

The study ran its PCR with 60 Vbeta and 13 Jbeta primers. The repertoire was sequenced with immunoSEQ multiplex PCR; TCRdb's copy has only in-frame clones and lacks some. The sample includes around 180,000 clones, around 75% of them seen just once. The sample taken for sequencing was PBMCs. The TCR originated in a woman aged 25 to 39 in good health and CMV-seropositive. The chain joins TRBV27 to TRBJ1-4; weak D call: TRBD1 (6 bases). The CDR3 DNA is TGTGCCAGCAGTTTAATTCCCCAGGGGAAGGAAAAACTGTTTTTT. Protein product: CASSLIPQGKEKLFF.